The 23 T cell receptor beta chains below all came from one sample that was sequenced in a study of blood T cell repertoires in COVID-19. Libraries were prepared by immunoSEQ multiplex PCR; TCRdb keeps only in-frame clonotypes and omits some of them. The repertoire includes 300,000 to 400,000 clones, more than 80% of them detected once, and under 4% sits in the top ten. Sequencing was done on a sample of peripheral blood. These receptors were taken from a woman between 25 and 40 years old with COVID-19, enrolled during active disease.

V and J are TRBV7-2 and TRBJ1-1, with D tentatively TRBD1 (6 bases). Germline V lookup: CDR1 SGHTA, CDR2 FQGNSA. The CDR3 runs to 15 residues. The V gene lost 2 bases and the J gene lost 0 bases, with 10 bases spanning the gap. Written as DNA, the CDR3 is TGTGCCAGCAGCTTACGGTCAGGGGTGAACACTGAAGCTTTCTTT. The encoded protein is CASSLRSGVNTEAFF.

The DNA for the CDR3 is TGTGCCAGCAGCCCGGGACACCAATACAATGAGCAGTTCTTC. The encoded protein is CASSPGHQYNEQFF. This rearrangement joins TRBV7-9 to TRBJ2-1, with D possibly matching TRBD1 (6 bases). CDR3 length: 14 residues. Germline V gene data show CDR1 as SEHNR and CDR2 as FQNEAQ (reference sequence). V gave up 5 bases and J gave up 4 bases, with 12 bases separating them.

The chain has TRBV7-2 and TRBJ2-3, with a tentative D call TRBD1 (5 bases). V was pared by 2 bases and J by 0 bases, with 6 bases between. The germline V gene encodes CDR1 SGHTA and CDR2 FQGNSA. CDR3 length equals 14 residues. The CDR3 sequence is CASSLRQSTDTQYF. The CDR3 DNA is TGTGCCAGCAGCTTAAGACAGAGCACAGATACGCAGTATTTT.

The chain is built from TRBV7-6 and TRBJ1-1; 9 bases are a match to TRBD1. CDR3 size: 14 residues. Germline assignment: CDR1 SGHVS and CDR2 FNYEAQ. After removal of 5 bases from V and 3 bases from J, the junction contained 4 bases not matched to a gene. The CDR3 nucleotides read TGTGCCAGCAGCCCGCGGACAGGGGACACTGAAGCTTTCTTT. Protein sequence: CASSPRTGDTEAFF.

In this sample, this clone turned up once. J is TRBJ1-5 and V is TRBV7-2; perhaps TRBD1 as D (6 bases). The length of the CDR3 is 15 residues. The germline V gene encodes CDR1 SGHTA and CDR2 FQGNSA. V lost 1 base to trimming and J lost 7 bases, with 14 bases between them. The chain's CDR3 is CASSLGARGRQPQHF. The CDR3, as DNA: TGTGCCAGCAGCTTAGGCGCCAGGGGAAGGCAGCCCCAGCATTTT.

The V gene is TRBV5-4, the J gene TRBJ1-2; 8 bases match TRBD1. V shed 2 bases and J 8 bases; nucleotides not matched to a gene: 11. The CDR3 has 15 amino acids. Germline CDR1 and CDR2: SGHNT and YYREEE (reference sequence). In nucleotides, the CDR3 is TGTGCCAGCAGCTTCGACAGGGACAGGACTAGGGGCTACACCTTC. This encodes CASSFDRDRTRGYTF.

The chain employs TRBV19 and TRBJ1-6, with D unresolved. This CDR3 region has 16 residues. Germline-derived CDR1 and CDR2 are LNHDA and SQIVND (reference sequence). V was cut by 3 bases and J by 5 bases, with 14 bases left in between. CDR3 DNA sequence: TGTGCCAGTAGTATTGCGGGCCTGGGTGATAATTCACCCCTCCACTTT. This codes for CASSIAGLGDNSPLHF.

The J gene is TRBJ2-2, the V gene TRBV13; possibly TRBD1 for D (5 bases). CDR1 PRHDT and CDR2 FYEKMQ come from the germline V gene (reference sequence). The CDR3 contains 16 residues. Trimming removed 0 bases from V and 7 bases from J, with 15 bases in between. This chain's CDR3 is CASSLGRRGKVGELFF. The CDR3 DNA is TGTGCCAGCAGCTTAGGTCGAAGGGGCAAGGTCGGGGAGCTGTTTTTT.

The gene calls are TRBV5-1 and TRBJ1-1; 10 nucleotides match TRBD1. From germline, CDR1 is SGHRS and CDR2 YFSETQ. The CDR3 contains 19 residues. Trimming took 1 base from V and 7 from J; bases not matched to a gene: 19. The CDR3 sequence: CASSLWGIGTGDFPREAFF. The CDR3 nucleotides read TGCGCCAGCAGCTTGTGGGGGATCGGGACAGGGGATTTCCCCCGTGAAGCTTTCTTT.

The rearrangement links TRBV2 to TRBJ2-7; TRBD1 might be the D (5 bases). This CDR3 has 14 amino acids. Germline CDR1 and CDR2: SNHLY and FYNNEI. The V and J ends lost 2 bases and 2 bases respectively, with 10 bases between them. The CDR3 is CASSESGNTYEQYF. The CDR3 DNA reads TGTGCCAGCAGTGAATCAGGGAATACCTACGAGCAGTACTTC.

The genes are TRBV19 and TRBJ2-7; 8 bases line up with TRBD1. CDR1 and CDR2 from the germline V gene are LNHDA and SQIVND (reference sequence). The V and J ends lost 5 bases and 7 bases, in that order; junction bases with no gene match: 10. The CDR3 covers 14 residues. CDR3 amino acids: CASSANRGTEEQYF. CDR3 nucleotide sequence: TGTGCCAGTAGTGCTAACAGGGGGACGGAGGAGCAGTACTTC.

The V gene is TRBV7-2, the J gene TRBJ2-7, with D hard to call. V gave up 6 bases and J gave up 2 bases, with 11 bases separating them. The CDR3 covers 13 residues. Per the germline V gene, CDR1 is SGHTA and CDR2 is FQGNSA. This CDR3 is CASSPGLTYEQYF. CDR3 coding DNA: TGTGCCAGCAGTCCCGGGTTAACCTACGAGCAGTACTTC.

The J gene is TRBJ1-6, the V gene TRBV29-1; 8 bases align to TRBD1. The CDR3 sequence is 11 residues long. Germline V CDR1 and CDR2: SQVTM, ANQGSEA. This CDR3 reads CMDREDSPLHF. The DNA of the CDR3 is TGCATGGACAGGGAAGATTCACCCCTCCACTTT.

The sample holds one count of this clone. V and J are TRBV7-8 and TRBJ2-3; D is perhaps TRBD2 (5 bases). The ends were cut back, 7 bases at V and 0 bases at J, with 8 bases in the middle. Germline V CDR1 and CDR2: SGHVS, FQNEAQ. The CDR3 sequence is 13 residues long. In DNA, the CDR3 is TGTGCCAGCAAGACTACTAGCACAGATACGCAGTATTTT. Protein product: CASKTTSTDTQYF. Full variable domain (outside the CDR3, taken from reference TRBV7-8 and TRBJ2-3): GAGVSQSPRYKVAKRGQDVALRCDPISGHVSLFWYQQALGQGPEFLTYFQNEAQLDKSGLPSDRFFAERPEGSVSTLKIQRTQQEDSAVYLCASKTTSTDTQYFGPGTRLTVL.

This rearrangement joins TRBV7-9 to TRBJ2-1, with TRBD1 matching 8 bases. Germline CDR1 and CDR2: SEHNR and FQNEAQ (reference sequence). The CDR3 consists of 16 residues. V lost 4 bases to trimming and J lost 8 bases; unmatched junction nucleotides: 13. The CDR3 spells CASSSRGDRRSDEQFF. As DNA, the CDR3 is TGTGCCAGCAGCTCGAGGGGGGACAGGAGAAGCGATGAGCAGTTCTTC.

This clone came up a few times. The chain carries TRBV5-1 and TRBJ1-1, with D possibly matching TRBD1 (5 bases). The CDR3 covers 15 residues. Germline V gene sequence: CDR1 SGHRS, CDR2 YFSETQ. Trimming shortened V by 0 bases and J by 1 base, and 10 bases separated the two germline ends. The CDR3 spells CASSLGRQKNTEAFF. CDR3 coding DNA: TGCGCCAGCAGCTTGGGGAGACAGAAGAACACTGAAGCTTTCTTT.

The chain employs TRBV3-1 (or the pseudogene TRBV3-2) and TRBJ2-3; 10 bases match TRBD2. CDR1 is LGHDT and CDR2 is YNNKEL in the germline V gene (reference sequence). Trimming took 1 base from V and 2 from J; bases not matched to a gene: 3. The CDR3 spans 16 residues. CDR3 sequence: CASSQVLAGITDTQYF. CDR3 sequence (DNA): TGTGCCAGCAGCCAAGTACTAGCGGGGATCACAGATACGCAGTATTTT.

DNA for the CDR3: TGTGCCTGGAGGAGGGGGGGGAGCTCCTATAATTCACCCCTCCACTTT. This codes for CAWRRGGSSYNSPLHF. The V gene is TRBV30, the J gene TRBJ1-6; possible D gene TRBD1, 6 bases. The germline V gene encodes CDR1 GTSNPN and CDR2 SVGIG (reference sequence). This CDR3 is built from 16 residues. V gave up 3 bases and J gave up 0 bases, with 12 bases separating them.

The gene calls are TRBV25-1 and TRBJ2-7; D perhaps matches TRBD1 (6 bases). Trimming took off 6 bases at V and 3 bases at J, with 9 bases between the two ends. The CDR3 spans 12 residues. Germline CDR1 MGHDK, CDR2 SYGVNS. The CDR3 loop reads CASRGHHYEQYF. The DNA for the CDR3 is TGTGCCAGCAGGGGACACCACTACGAGCAGTACTTC.

The sample holds one count of this clone. This chain uses TRBV19 with TRBJ2-7; 7 positions agree with TRBD1. The V segment lost 2 bases and the J segment 3 bases; nucleotides outside the gene matches: 4. The CDR3 extends over 14 amino acids. The V gene's germline CDR1 is LNHDA and CDR2 SQIVND (reference sequence). DNA for the CDR3: TGTGCCAGTAGTATACGGGACAGCGTCTACGAGCAGTACTTC. Translating gives CASSIRDSVYEQYF.

The CDR3: CAISESEYLTSGSRYEQYV. The DNA for the CDR3 is TGTGCCATCAGTGAGTCGGAGTACCTTACTAGCGGGAGTCGGTACGAGCAGTACGTC. This chain uses TRBV10-3 with TRBJ2-7, with 11 positions matching TRBD2. CDR1 ENHRY and CDR2 SYGVKD come from the germline V gene. The V and J ends lost 0 bases and 4 bases, in that order; junction bases with no gene match: 14. The CDR3 loop spans 19 amino acids.

This rearrangement joins TRBV4-3 to TRBJ2-6, with TRBD1 matching 8 bases. Germline V lookup: CDR1 LGHNA, CDR2 YSLEER. This CDR3 spans 18 amino acids. Losses at the gene ends were 4 bases for V and 4 bases for J; bases not matched to a gene: 12. The CDR3 nucleotides read TGCGCCAGCAGCCTGAACGGACAGGGAGCTGCAGGGGCCAACGTCCTGACTTTC. It translates to CASSLNGQGAAGANVLTF.

The rearrangement joins TRBV29-1 to TRBJ2-3, with a tentative D call TRBD1 (6 bases). Germline V gives CDR1 SQVTM, CDR2 ANQGSEA. The CDR3 spans 14 residues. V gave up 4 bases and J gave up 6 bases, with 17 bases separating them. The CDR3 loop reads CSVGGQDRLDTQYF. The DNA of the CDR3 is TGCAGCGTTGGGGGACAAGACCGTTTGGATACGCAGTATTTT.